The present T cell receptor (beta chain) was sequenced within a study of blood T cell repertoires in COVID-19. Background on the study: Material from acute and convalescent COVID-19 was sourced from the United States, Italy and Spain.

Sequenced by immunoSEQ multiplex PCR; TCRdb stores in-frame clones only, minus some. This sample has some 290,000 clones, with 85% to 95% found just once. Assignments of participants to cohorts depended upon their own reported clinical history. Within 2 weeks before study entry, exposed participants met a COVID-19 case. Germline values: CDR1 LGHDT, CDR2 YNNKEL (reference sequence). The CDR3 has 14 amino acids. V shed 4 bases and J shed 5 bases, with 11 bases lying between them. The receptor was derived from a woman in her twenties or thirties who had been exposed to COVID-19. Source material: PBMCs or T cells enriched from blood (not recorded which). The chain joins TRBV3-1 (or the pseudogene TRBV3-2) to TRBJ2-2; D is undetermined. This CDR3 reads CASSPPSRTGELFF. The CDR3, as DNA: TGTGCCAGCAGCCCCCCCTCGAGGACCGGGGAGCTGTTTTTT.